What follows are 5 T cell receptor beta chains derived from one specimen sequenced in a study of T cells in Graves' hyperthyroidism and ophthalmopathy. It was RNA transcripts that yielded the amplified TCR beta CDR3 regions. HTBI primers were employed in a first-round RT-PCR of the TCR CDR3. TCRdb processed the multiplex PCR reads anew with MiXCR; each CDR3 protein has one entry. The table has under 550,000 distinct CDR3 sequences, just under 20% seen once. Sample: blood. The receptors were gathered from a man aged 35 to 55 with Graves' ophthalmopathy.

Only a few counts were recorded for this clonotype. This chain links TRBV7-3 with TRBJ2-5; D gene unclear. The CDR3 contains 13 residues. Germline V lookup: CDR1 SGHTA, CDR2 FQGTGA. Trimming left V 2 bases short and J 1 base short, with 5 bases between. The CDR3 protein is CASSLYFQETQYF. DNA of the CDR3: TGTGCCAGCAGCTTATACTTCCAAGAGACCCAGTACTTC.

This chain links TRBV12-3 or TRBV12-4 with TRBJ2-5; D is undetermined. Trimming shortened V by 4 bases and J by 8 bases, and 26 bases separated the two germline ends. The length of the CDR3 is 17 residues. Here the CDR3 DNA reads TGTGCCAGCAGTTCGATCCGGGCAGTTGGTCCCCTAGAAACCCAGTACTTC. Protein product: CASSSIRAVGPLETQYF.

This chain joins TRBV9 and TRBJ2-2; TRBD2 might be the D (6 bases). The CDR3 is 15 amino acids. V was cut by 0 bases and J by 2 bases, with 8 bases left in between. The germline V gene encodes CDR1 SGDLS and CDR2 YYNGEE. The CDR3 reads CASSVGTINTGELFF. Written as DNA, the CDR3 is TGTGCCAGCAGCGTAGGGACTATTAACACCGGGGAGCTGTTTTTT. Using reference TRBV9 and TRBJ2-2 for the parts outside the CDR3, the full variable domain is DSGVTQTPKHLITATGQRVTLRCSPRSGDLSVYWYQQSLDQGLQFLIQYYNGEERAKGNILERFSAQQFPDLHSELNLSSLELGDSALYFCASSVGTINTGELFFGEGSRLTVL.

This clonotype was found many times. This sequence joins TRBV3-1 and TRBJ1-2; D gene uncertain. The CDR3 totals 13 residues. Germline CDR1 and CDR2: LGHDT and YNNKEL (reference sequence). V shed 0 bases and J shed 8 bases, with 10 bases lying between them. Here the CDR3 DNA reads TGTGCCAGCAGCCAAGAGAGGGTACGGGGCTACACCTTC. Translation: CASSQERVRGYTF.

CDR3 DNA sequence: TGTGCCAGTAGTGACAGGGCCTACGAGCAGTACTTC. Amino acids: CASSDRAYEQYF. This rearrangement joins TRBV19 to TRBJ2-7, with 7 bases lining up with TRBD1. The CDR3 has 12 amino acids. J lost 2 bases, V lost 5 bases, and 0 bases had no gene match. Germline V gives CDR1 LNHDA, CDR2 SQIVND (reference sequence).